The rows below give T cell receptor beta chains drawn from one sample of a study of identical twins. TCRdb called the 5' RACE reads again in MiXCR, with one record for every CDR3 protein. The data hold about 520,000 distinct CDR3 sequences, with approximately 22% observed a single time. In addition, the sample was reused for a study of T cells expressing NK-cell markers.

The sequencing sample was made of CD4+ T cells sorted from blood. These receptors were obtained from a young woman in good health. Each CDR3 is given with its conserved first and last residue. Fields, in order: V gene, J gene, D gene, clone size, CDR3 protein, CDR3 DNA. A D gene is named only where the DNA matches it firmly. The size entry is marked missing in some rows and otherwise reads once, few, many or a size class.

V: TRBV3-1
J: TRBJ1-2
D: -
size: -
CDR3: CASCPWVGGAYGYTF
DNA: TGTGCCAGCTGCCCGTGGGTTGGGGGCGCGTATGGCTACACCTTC

V: TRBV20-1
J: TRBJ1-6
D: -
size: -
CDR3: CSASSHRNSPLHF
DNA: TGCAGTGCTAGCTCCCACAGGAATTCACCCCTCCACTTT

V: TRBV20-1
J: TRBJ2-1
D: TRBD1
size: -
CDR3: CSARHPGQGSNEQFF
DNA: TGCAGTGCTAGGCACCCGGGACAGGGTTCCAATGAGCAGTTCTTC

V: TRBV6-5
J: TRBJ1-1
D: TRBD1
size: few
CDR3: CASSYTQGGSTEAFF
DNA: TGTGCCAGCAGTTACACCCAGGGGGGGAGCACTGAAGCTTTCTTT

V: TRBV5-1
J: TRBJ2-3
D: TRBD1
size: few
CDR3: CASSLEPRTGVTDTQYF
DNA: TGCGCCAGCAGCTTGGAACCCCGGACAGGGGTGACAGATACGCAGTATTTT

V: TRBV15
J: TRBJ1-1
D: -
size: -
CDR3: CATSRDFGAWGTEAFF
DNA: TGTGCCACCAGCAGAGATTTCGGGGCCTGGGGCACTGAAGCTTTCTTT

V: TRBV9
J: TRBJ2-1
D: TRBD2
size: once
CDR3: CASSGGLAAYNEQFF
DNA: TGTGCCAGCAGCGGTGGACTAGCCGCCTACAATGAGCAGTTCTTC

V: TRBV20-1
J: TRBJ2-1
D: -
size: few
CDR3: CSARVIFGGSYNEQFF
DNA: TGCAGTGCTAGAGTGATCTTTGGGGGTTCCTACAATGAGCAGTTCTTC

V: TRBV20-1
J: TRBJ2-7
D: TRBD2
size: -
CDR3: CSARDGGRLAANYEQYF
DNA: TGCAGTGCTAGAGATGGGGGACGGCTAGCGGCCAACTACGAGCAGTACTTC

V: TRBV20-1
J: TRBJ2-7
D: -
size: -
CDR3: CSAKAAASSYEQYF
DNA: TGCAGTGCTAAAGCGGCAGCGAGCTCCTACGAGCAGTACTTC

V: TRBV7-2
J: TRBJ1-2
D: -
size: few
CDR3: CASSLERSGYTF
DNA: TGTGCCAGCAGCTTAGAGAGGAGTGGCTACACCTTC

V: TRBV5-1
J: TRBJ1-2
D: -
size: few
CDR3: CASSPDRNGYTF
DNA: TGCGCCAGCAGCCCGGACAGAAACGGCTACACCTTC

V: TRBV6-1
J: TRBJ1-5
D: -
size: few
CDR3: CASSELSGPYQPQHF
DNA: TGTGCCAGCAGTGAACTCTCAGGGCCATATCAGCCCCAGCATTTT

V: TRBV20-1
J: TRBJ1-6
D: -
size: few
CDR3: CSARRDLGRNSPLHF
DNA: TGCAGTGCTAGGCGGGACCTGGGACGGAATTCACCCCTCCACTTT

V: TRBV12-3/TRBV12-4
J: TRBJ1-2
D: -
size: many
CDR3: CASSPWDVSYTF
DNA: TGTGCCAGCAGTCCATGGGACGTTAGCTACACCTTC

V: TRBV7-9
J: TRBJ1-6
D: TRBD1
size: -
CDR3: CASRLGQGDSPLHF
DNA: TGTGCCAGCAGACTGGGACAGGGGGATTCACCCCTCCACTTT

V: TRBV5-5
J: TRBJ2-7
D: -
size: once
CDR3: CASRLVSGAYEQYF
DNA: TGTGCCAGCAGGTTGGTGTCGGGGGCCTACGAGCAGTACTTC

V: TRBV6-1
J: TRBJ1-4
D: TRBD1
size: -
CDR3: CASRFRDRGKLFF
DNA: TGTGCCAGCCGATTCCGGGACAGGGGAAAACTGTTTTTT

V: TRBV6-2/TRBV6-3
J: TRBJ2-1
D: TRBD2
size: -
CDR3: CASSPTSVYEQFF
DNA: TGTGCCAGCAGCCCCACTAGCGTTTACGAGCAGTTCTTC

V: TRBV6-1
J: TRBJ2-6
D: -
size: few
CDR3: CASRRGSGANVLTF
DNA: TGTGCCAGCAGAAGGGGCTCTGGGGCCAACGTCCTGACTTTC

V: TRBV12-3/TRBV12-4
J: TRBJ2-1
D: -
size: few
CDR3: CASSRTGRFHNEQFF
DNA: TGTGCCAGCAGCCGGACGGGGCGGTTCCACAATGAGCAGTTCTTC

V: TRBV12-3/TRBV12-4
J: TRBJ1-6
D: -
size: few
CDR3: CASSGTTLHF
DNA: TGTGCCAGCAGTGGGACCACCCTCCACTTT

V: TRBV12-3/TRBV12-4
J: TRBJ1-4
D: -
size: few
CDR3: CASSLLGGVGEKLFF
DNA: TGTGCCAGCAGTTTGTTAGGCGGGGTAGGAGAAAAACTGTTTTTT

V: TRBV12-3/TRBV12-4
J: TRBJ2-1
D: -
size: -
CDR3: CASSLGTPSSYNEQFF
DNA: TGTGCCAGCAGTTTAGGGACACCCAGCTCCTACAATGAGCAGTTCTTC

V: TRBV12-3/TRBV12-4
J: TRBJ2-1
D: TRBD2
size: -
CDR3: CASRKTGTRGLEQFF
DNA: TGTGCCAGCAGAAAGACCGGGACTAGGGGTCTTGAGCAGTTCTTC

V: TRBV6-2/TRBV6-3
J: TRBJ2-1
D: -
size: few
CDR3: CASRDYEVYSEQFF
DNA: TGTGCCAGCAGGGACTACGAAGTGTACAGTGAGCAGTTCTTC

V: TRBV20-1
J: TRBJ1-1
D: TRBD1
size: -
CDR3: CSASRQGDTEAFF
DNA: TGCAGTGCTAGTCGACAGGGCGACACTGAAGCTTTCTTT

V: TRBV28
J: TRBJ2-1
D: -
size: few
CDR3: CASSVGDNEQFF
DNA: TGTGCCAGCAGTGTGGGGGACAATGAGCAGTTCTTC

V: TRBV4-2
J: TRBJ2-6
D: TRBD1
size: -
CDR3: CASSPGQGSSGANVLTF
DNA: TGTGCCAGCAGCCCGGGACAGGGAAGCTCTGGGGCCAACGTCCTGACTTTC

V: TRBV6-2/TRBV6-3
J: TRBJ2-1
D: -
size: few
CDR3: CASSTGPLPGDEQFF
DNA: TGTGCCAGCAGTACTGGGCCCCTTCCGGGCGATGAGCAGTTCTTC

V: TRBV5-1
J: TRBJ2-1
D: -
size: -
CDR3: CASSLERPYNEQFF
DNA: TGCGCCAGCAGCTTGGAGCGGCCTTACAATGAGCAGTTCTTC

V: TRBV21-1
J: TRBJ2-5
D: -
size: -
CDR3: CASGTSGRARQETQYF
DNA: TGTGCCAGCGGAACTAGCGGGAGGGCCAGGCAAGAGACCCAGTACTTC

V: TRBV12-3/TRBV12-4
J: TRBJ1-3
D: TRBD1
size: few
CDR3: CASSPTGGDNTIYF
DNA: TGTGCCAGCAGCCCGACAGGGGGAGATAACACCATATATTTT

V: TRBV20-1
J: TRBJ2-7
D: -
size: -
CDR3: CSVPSSQGSKQYF
DNA: TGCAGTGTTCCCTCTAGCCAGGGATCCAAGCAGTACTTC

V: TRBV12-3/TRBV12-4
J: TRBJ1-2
D: -
size: -
CDR3: CASSLGFGGYGYTF
DNA: TGTGCCAGCAGTTTGGGATTTGGAGGGTATGGCTACACCTTC

V: TRBV4-1
J: TRBJ1-4
D: TRBD1
size: -
CDR3: CASSQPWDSREKLFF
DNA: TGCGCCAGCAGCCAACCATGGGACAGCAGGGAAAAACTGTTTTTT

V: TRBV6-5
J: TRBJ2-7
D: -
size: -
CDR3: CASSLSGHLSYEQYF
DNA: TGTGCCAGCAGTTTATCCGGACACCTCTCCTACGAGCAGTACTTC

V: TRBV4-3
J: TRBJ2-5
D: -
size: few
CDR3: CASSQGHSGETQYF
DNA: TGCGCCAGCAGCCAAGGGCATAGCGGAGAGACCCAGTACTTC

V: TRBV11-1
J: TRBJ1-4
D: -
size: -
CDR3: CASSALQGISWTNEKLFF
DNA: TGTGCCAGCAGCGCGTTACAGGGAATCTCTTGGACTAATGAAAAACTGTTTTTT

V: TRBV4-1
J: TRBJ2-7
D: -
size: -
CDR3: CASSLRGSERYEQYF
DNA: TGCGCCAGCAGCCTCCGGGGTTCGGAACGCTACGAGCAGTACTTC

V: TRBV20-1
J: TRBJ2-1
D: -
size: -
CDR3: CSARGWLANEQFF
DNA: TGCAGTGCTAGAGGCTGGCTGGCGAATGAGCAGTTCTTC

V: TRBV5-8
J: TRBJ2-1
D: -
size: -
CDR3: CASSLAALSKDNEQFF
DNA: TGTGCCAGCAGCTTGGCTGCGCTAAGCAAAGACAATGAGCAGTTCTTC

V: TRBV12-3/TRBV12-4
J: TRBJ2-4
D: -
size: -
CDR3: CASSLKGQALAKNIQYF
DNA: TGTGCCAGCAGTTTAAAGGGGCAGGCTCTAGCCAAAAACATTCAGTACTTC

V: TRBV6-2/TRBV6-3
J: TRBJ2-7
D: -
size: -
CDR3: CASSPRYEQYF
DNA: TGTGCCAGCAGTCCACGCTACGAGCAGTACTTC

V: TRBV12-3/TRBV12-4
J: TRBJ2-4
D: -
size: few
CDR3: CASSPGVKNIQYF
DNA: TGTGCCAGCTCTCCAGGGGTCAAAAACATTCAGTACTTC

V: TRBV7-2
J: TRBJ2-7
D: -
size: -
CDR3: CASSLDMVYEQYF
DNA: TGTGCCAGCAGCTTAGATATGGTCTACGAGCAGTACTTC

V: TRBV7-2
J: TRBJ2-7
D: -
size: -
CDR3: CASSLRLSASSYEQYF
DNA: TGTGCCAGCAGCTTACGCTTAAGCGCGAGCTCCTACGAGCAGTACTTC

V: TRBV4-2
J: TRBJ2-5
D: -
size: -
CDR3: CASSQSSRPGPIGAKETQYF
DNA: TGTGCCAGCAGCCAAAGCTCGAGACCCGGACCGATCGGCGCAAAAGAGACCCAGTACTTC

V: TRBV7-3
J: TRBJ2-1
D: TRBD2
size: few
CDR3: CASSLKVAGDNEQFF
DNA: TGTGCCAGCAGCTTAAAAGTAGCGGGGGACAATGAGCAGTTCTTC

V: TRBV6-2/TRBV6-3
J: TRBJ2-1
D: -
size: few
CDR3: CASSYKFPGHKRLVGSGEQFF
DNA: TGTGCCAGCAGTTACAAGTTCCCGGGGCACAAGAGACTAGTCGGGTCAGGTGAGCAGTTCTTC

V: TRBV20-1
J: TRBJ2-2
D: -
size: -
CDR3: CSARGTTYTGELFF
DNA: TGCAGTGCTCGGGGGACCACCTACACCGGGGAGCTGTTTTTT